Below, one T cell receptor beta chain is given with its context. The data originate from a study of blood T cell repertoires in COVID-19. TCRdb keeps only in-frame clones here, not all; method: immunoSEQ multiplex PCR. Among hundreds of thousands of clones listed, approximately 86% were seen once. Donors were grouped by their self-reported clinical history. Exposed enrollees had met someone with a PCR-confirmed or clinician-diagnosed COVID-19 case at some point within the 2 weeks before study entry. V was pared by 8 bases and J by 7 bases, with 14 bases between. This CDR3 has 13 amino acids. Germline V lookup: CDR1 SNHLY, CDR2 FYNNEI.

The rearrangement joins TRBV2 to TRBJ1-4; possibly TRBD1 for D (5 bases). The TCR was taken from a woman in her 30s who had been exposed to COVID-19. Sequences were obtained from PBMCs or T cells enriched from blood (not recorded which). This chain's CDR3 is CASGGERGEKLFF. CDR3 in DNA: TGTGCCAGCGGGGGTGAGCGGGGTGAAAAACTGTTTTTT.